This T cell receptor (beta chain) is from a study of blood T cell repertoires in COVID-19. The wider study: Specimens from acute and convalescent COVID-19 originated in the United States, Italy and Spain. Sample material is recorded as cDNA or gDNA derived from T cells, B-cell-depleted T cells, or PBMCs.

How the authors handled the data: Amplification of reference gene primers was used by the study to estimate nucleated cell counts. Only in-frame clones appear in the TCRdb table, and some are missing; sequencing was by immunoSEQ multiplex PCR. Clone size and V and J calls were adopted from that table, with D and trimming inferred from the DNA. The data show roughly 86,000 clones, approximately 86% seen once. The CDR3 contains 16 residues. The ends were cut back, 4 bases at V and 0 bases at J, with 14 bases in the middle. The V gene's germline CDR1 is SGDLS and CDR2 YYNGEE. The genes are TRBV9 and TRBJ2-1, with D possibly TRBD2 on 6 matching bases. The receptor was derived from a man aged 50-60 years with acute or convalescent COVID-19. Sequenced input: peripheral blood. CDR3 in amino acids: CASSNGGRGSYNEQFF. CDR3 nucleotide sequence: TGTGCCAGCAGCAACGGGGGTCGGGGCTCCTACAATGAGCAGTTCTTC.